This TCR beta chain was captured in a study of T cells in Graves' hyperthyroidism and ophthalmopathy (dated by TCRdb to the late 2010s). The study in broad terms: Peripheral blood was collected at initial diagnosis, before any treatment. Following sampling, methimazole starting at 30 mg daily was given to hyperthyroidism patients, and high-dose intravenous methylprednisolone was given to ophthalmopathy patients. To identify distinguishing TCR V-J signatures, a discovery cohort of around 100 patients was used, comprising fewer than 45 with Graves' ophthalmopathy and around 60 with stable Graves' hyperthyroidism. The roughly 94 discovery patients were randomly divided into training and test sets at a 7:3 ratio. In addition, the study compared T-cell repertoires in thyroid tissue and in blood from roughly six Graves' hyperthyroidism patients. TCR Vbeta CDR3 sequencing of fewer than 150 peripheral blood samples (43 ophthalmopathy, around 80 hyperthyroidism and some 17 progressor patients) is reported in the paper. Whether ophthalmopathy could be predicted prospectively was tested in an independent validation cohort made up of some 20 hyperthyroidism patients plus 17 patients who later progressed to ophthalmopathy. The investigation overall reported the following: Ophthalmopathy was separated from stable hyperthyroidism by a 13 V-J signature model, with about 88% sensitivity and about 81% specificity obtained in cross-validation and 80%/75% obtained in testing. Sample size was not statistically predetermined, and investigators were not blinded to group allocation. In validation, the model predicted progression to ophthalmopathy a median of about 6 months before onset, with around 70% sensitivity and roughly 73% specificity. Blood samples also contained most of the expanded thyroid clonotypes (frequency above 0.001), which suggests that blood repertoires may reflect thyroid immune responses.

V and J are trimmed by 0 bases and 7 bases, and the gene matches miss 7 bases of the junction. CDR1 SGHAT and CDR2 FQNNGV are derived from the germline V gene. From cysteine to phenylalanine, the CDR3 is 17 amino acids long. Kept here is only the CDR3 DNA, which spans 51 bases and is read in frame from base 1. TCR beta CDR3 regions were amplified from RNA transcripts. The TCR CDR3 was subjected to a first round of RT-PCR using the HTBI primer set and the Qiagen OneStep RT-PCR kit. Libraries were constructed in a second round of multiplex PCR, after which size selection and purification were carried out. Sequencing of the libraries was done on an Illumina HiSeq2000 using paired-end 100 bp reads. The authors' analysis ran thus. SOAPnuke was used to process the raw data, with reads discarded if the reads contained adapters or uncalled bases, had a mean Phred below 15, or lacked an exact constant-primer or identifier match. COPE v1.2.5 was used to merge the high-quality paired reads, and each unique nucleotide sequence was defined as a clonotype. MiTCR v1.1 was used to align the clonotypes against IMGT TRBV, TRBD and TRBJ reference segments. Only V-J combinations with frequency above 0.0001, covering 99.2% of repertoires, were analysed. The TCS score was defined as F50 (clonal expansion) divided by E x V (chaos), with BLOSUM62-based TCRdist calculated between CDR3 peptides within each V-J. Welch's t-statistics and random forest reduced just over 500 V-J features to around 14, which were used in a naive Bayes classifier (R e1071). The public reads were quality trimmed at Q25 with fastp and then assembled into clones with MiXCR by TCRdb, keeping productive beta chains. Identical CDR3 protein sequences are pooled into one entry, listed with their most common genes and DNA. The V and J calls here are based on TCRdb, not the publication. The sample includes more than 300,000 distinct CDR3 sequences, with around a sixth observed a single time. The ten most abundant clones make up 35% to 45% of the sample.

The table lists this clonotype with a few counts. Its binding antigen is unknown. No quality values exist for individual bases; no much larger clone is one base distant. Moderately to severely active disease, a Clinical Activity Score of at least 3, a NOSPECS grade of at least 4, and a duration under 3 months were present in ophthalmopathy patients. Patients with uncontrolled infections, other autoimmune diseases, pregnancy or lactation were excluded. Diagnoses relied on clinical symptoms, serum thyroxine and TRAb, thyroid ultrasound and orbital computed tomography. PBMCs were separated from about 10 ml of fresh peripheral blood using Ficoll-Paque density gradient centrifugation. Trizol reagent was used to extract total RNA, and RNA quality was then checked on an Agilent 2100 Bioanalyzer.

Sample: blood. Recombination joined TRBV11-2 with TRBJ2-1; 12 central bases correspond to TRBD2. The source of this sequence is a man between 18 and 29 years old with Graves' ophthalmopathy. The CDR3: CASSLELAGGPYNEQFF. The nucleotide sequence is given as TGTGCCAGCAGCTTAGAACTAGCGGGGGGTCCTTATAATGAGCAGTTCTTC.